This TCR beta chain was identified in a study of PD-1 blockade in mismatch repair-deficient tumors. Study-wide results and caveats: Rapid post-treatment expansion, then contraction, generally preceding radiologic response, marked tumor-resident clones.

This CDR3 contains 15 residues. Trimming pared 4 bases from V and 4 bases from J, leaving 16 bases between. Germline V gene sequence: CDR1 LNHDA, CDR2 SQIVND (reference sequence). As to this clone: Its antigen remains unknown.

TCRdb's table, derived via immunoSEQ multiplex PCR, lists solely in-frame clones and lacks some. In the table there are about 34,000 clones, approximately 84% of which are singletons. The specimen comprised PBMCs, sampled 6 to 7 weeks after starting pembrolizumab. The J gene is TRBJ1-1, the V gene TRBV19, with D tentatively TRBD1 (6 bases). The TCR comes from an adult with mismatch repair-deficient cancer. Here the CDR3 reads CASSKGGGRTTEAFF. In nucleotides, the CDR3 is TGTGCCAGTAGTAAGGGCGGGGGGCGGACCACTGAAGCTTTCTTT.